A single sample gave rise to the 3 T cell receptor beta chains below, sequenced in a study of cytomegalovirus exposure and HLA in healthy donors. The PCR contained 60 Vbeta and 13 Jbeta primers. Clones were read by immunoSEQ multiplex PCR, and TCRdb kept only the in-frame ones, dropping some. The sample has over 100,000 clones, less than 80% seen once. Material: PBMCs. Receptor source: a woman under 40 in good health and CMV-seronegative.

The V call is TRBV5-4, the J call TRBJ2-4; 10 positions agree with TRBD2. J was trimmed by 8 bases and V by 1 base; bases with no gene match: 9. The CDR3 is 16 residues long. The germline CDR1 and CDR2 sequences are SGHNT and YYREEE (reference sequence). CDR3 residues: CASSLRASGRGDIQYF. DNA for the CDR3: TGTGCCAGCAGCTTGAGGGCTAGCGGGAGAGGGGACATTCAGTACTTC.

The chain joins TRBV30 to TRBJ1-5; D uncertain. Germline CDR1 GTSNPN, CDR2 SVGIG (reference sequence). The V and J ends lost 0 bases and 6 bases respectively, with 12 bases between them. The CDR3 is 14 amino acids. For the CDR3, the DNA is TGTGCCTGGAGTGTACTAGGGTTCGGTCAGCCCCAGCATTTT. Translation: CAWSVLGFGQPQHF. The full variable domain, rest sourced from reference TRBV30 and TRBJ1-5, is SQTIHQWPATLVQPVGSPLSLECTVEGTSNPNLYWYRQAAGRGLQLLFYSVGIGQISSEVPQNLSASRPQDRQFILSSKKLLLSDSGFYLCAWSVLGFGQPQHFGDGTRLSIL.

The chain is built from TRBV5-6 and TRBJ2-2; no clear D gene. Germline V gene sequence: CDR1 SGHDT, CDR2 YYEEEE. The CDR3 covers 13 residues. V was pared by 7 bases and J by 4 bases, with 11 bases between. The CDR3 protein is CASVPGRTGELFF. As DNA, the CDR3 is TGTGCCAGCGTACCAGGTCGCACCGGGGAGCTGTTTTTT.